Presented here are 5 T cell receptor beta chains from one specimen sequenced in a study of OX40 agonist ivuxolimab in advanced cancers. Here immunoSEQ multiplex PCR was the method, and the copy in TCRdb shows in-frame clones only, minus some. The sample lists some 97,000 clones; about nine tenths were seen once. Sequences were derived from CD4+ or CD8+ T cells sorted from blood, sampled in a trial of the OX40 agonist ivuxolimab. These receptors came from an adult with an advanced solid tumor such as melanoma, head and neck, liver or kidney cancer.

CDR3 amino acids: CACLPPGWPGNTIYF. The CDR3 DNA reads as TGTGCCTGCCTCCCCCCGGGCTGGCCAGGAAACACCATATATTTT. The chain uses TRBV30 and TRBJ1-3; unclear D gene. There are 15 residues in the CDR3. V was shortened by 6 bases and J by 4 bases, with 19 bases between the two germline ends. Germline CDR1 reads GTSNPN; CDR2 reads SVGIG (reference sequence). Full variable domain (missing parts from reference TRBV30 and TRBJ1-3): SQTIHQWPATLVQPVGSPLSLECTVEGTSNPNLYWYRQAAGRGLQLLFYSVGIGQISSEVPQNLSASRPQDRQFILSSKKLLLSDSGFYLCACLPPGWPGNTIYFGEGSWLTVV.

V gene TRBV6-1 combines with J gene TRBJ1-5; D gene ambiguous. V lost 3 bases and J 10 bases, leaving 13 bases between the germline ends. Germline values: CDR1 MNHNS, CDR2 SASEGT. The CDR3 sequence is 13 residues long. The CDR3 DNA reads TGTGCCAGCAGTGAGGCCAGCTCGGCCCCCCAGCATTTT. Protein sequence: CASSEASSAPQHF.

The J gene is TRBJ2-3, the V gene TRBV27, with 7 nucleotides matching TRBD2. The CDR3 length is 15 residues. The germline CDR1 and CDR2 sequences are MNHEY and SMNVEV (reference sequence). With V trimmed by 2 bases and J by 0 bases, 2 bases remained unmatched. CDR3 bases: TGTGCCAGCAGTTTAACCGGGAGGAGCACAGATACGCAGTATTTT. Encoded protein: CASSLTGRSTDTQYF.

The DNA of the CDR3 is TGTGCCAGCTCACAGGATTATAGCAATCAGCCCCAGCATTTT. Amino acid sequence: CASSQDYSNQPQHF. The genes are TRBV18 and TRBJ1-5; D ambiguous. V was shortened by 4 bases and J by 0 bases, with 7 bases between the two germline ends. The CDR3 totals 14 residues. CDR1 is KGHSH and CDR2 is LQKENI in the germline V gene.

In regard to this clone: Other DNA variants within this sample encode the same CDR3. The J gene is TRBJ2-2, the V gene TRBV4-2, with unresolved D. This CDR3 has 12 amino acids. Trimming pared 1 base from V and 4 bases from J, leaving 1 base between. The germline gives CDR1 LGHNA, CDR2 YNFKEQ. The CDR3 sequence is CASSQVTGELFF. DNA for the CDR3: TGTGCCAGCAGCCAAGTCACCGGGGAGCTGTTTTTT.